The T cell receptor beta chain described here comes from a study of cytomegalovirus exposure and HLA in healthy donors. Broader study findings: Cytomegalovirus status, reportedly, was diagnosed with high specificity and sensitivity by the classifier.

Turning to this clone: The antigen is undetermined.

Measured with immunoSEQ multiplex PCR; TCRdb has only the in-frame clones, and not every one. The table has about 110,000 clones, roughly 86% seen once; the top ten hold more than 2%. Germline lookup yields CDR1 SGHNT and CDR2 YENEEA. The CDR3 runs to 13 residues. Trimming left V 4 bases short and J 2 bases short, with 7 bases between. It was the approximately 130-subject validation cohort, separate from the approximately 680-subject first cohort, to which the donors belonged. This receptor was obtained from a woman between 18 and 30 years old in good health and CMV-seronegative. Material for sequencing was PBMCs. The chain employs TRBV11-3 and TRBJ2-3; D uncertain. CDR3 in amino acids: CASSYRATDTQYF. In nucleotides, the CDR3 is TGTGCCAGCAGCTATCGAGCCACAGATACGCAGTATTTT.